The entry below describes one T cell receptor beta chain. Its matching antigen is unknown. Reverse transcription of all isolated RNA meant that expressed TCRB transcripts were sequenced. Clones were read by immunoSEQ multiplex PCR, and TCRdb kept only the in-frame ones, dropping some. The sample includes under 800,000 clones, roughly a sixth of them seen just once. The sample belongs to a study of beta chain features in type 1 diabetes. About 120 mL of blood, on average, came from one heparinised draw per donor. The study, taken as a whole, reports: Naive, central memory and Treg TCRB repertoires appeared more alike in patients than in healthy donors.

The clonotype comes from a man between 18 and 29 years old in good health. Material: naive CD4+ T cells from blood.

The CDR3 sequence is CASSQQLLGSSYEQYF. The CDR3 DNA is TGTGCCAGCAGTCAACAACTTCTAGGGAGCTCCTACGAGCAGTACTTC. The genes are TRBV7-6 and TRBJ2-7, with D perhaps matching TRBD2 (5 bases). Trimming stripped 6 bases from V and 0 bases from J, with 18 bases between. The germline V gene encodes CDR1 SGHVS and CDR2 FNYEAQ. CDR3 length: 16 residues.